Following are 3 T cell receptor beta chains from one sample sequenced in a study of blood T cells in healthy people across ages. It was with a sample-barcoded 5' primer and a J-beta primer mix that a second PCR of roughly 7 to 12 cycles was run. TCRdb reprocessed the 5' RACE reads via MiXCR and lists one record per CDR3 protein. The sample lists 800,000 or so distinct CDR3 sequences, about 46% seen once, with about a sixth in the top ten. Sequencing was performed on blood. The source of these receptors is an elderly man in good health.

This clonotype was recorded a few times. The chain combines TRBV7-9 with TRBJ2-3; TRBD2 matches at 11 bases. The V segment lost 5 bases and the J segment 5 bases; nucleotides outside the gene matches: 12. In germline, CDR1 is SEHNR, CDR2 FQNEAQ (reference sequence). This CDR3 has 17 amino acids. CDR3 sequence (DNA): TGTGCCAGCAGCGATGCCCGCGGTAGCGGGAGGGGAGATACGCAGTATTTT. This encodes CASSDARGSGRGDTQYF.

The chain joins TRBV29-1 to TRBJ2-5; D perhaps matches TRBD2 (5 bases). Germline V CDR1 and CDR2: SQVTM, ANQGSEA. This CDR3 is built from 11 residues. V shed 4 bases and J shed 11 bases, with 14 bases lying between them. CDR3 amino acids: CSVGEAWEQYF. DNA for the CDR3: TGCAGCGTTGGCGAGGCGTGGGAGCAGTACTTC.

The V gene is TRBV25-1, the J gene TRBJ1-1, with 7 bases identical to TRBD1. The CDR3 runs to 15 residues. Trimming took 3 bases from V and 6 from J; bases not matched to a gene: 10. Germline V gene sequence: CDR1 MGHDK, CDR2 SYGVNS. CDR3 region: CASSDPQGRGAEAFF. For the CDR3, the DNA is TGTGCCAGCAGTGACCCACAGGGGCGGGGCGCTGAAGCTTTCTTT.